This TCR beta chain derives from a study of T cell repertoires in cytomegalovirus infection. TCRdb re-called the reads with MiXCR, one entry per CDR3 protein. The table lists 900,000 to 950,000 distinct CDR3 sequences, roughly a third of them singletons, with around an eighth in the top ten. General observations from the study: The ex vivo response was dominated by HLA-C-restricted CMV-specific TCR beta clonotypes. Accumulated public TCR beta family frequency recognized individuals carrying CMV together with the relevant HLA.

This clonotype was recorded a few times. Its specificity is unknown. The V gene's germline CDR1 is KGHDR and CDR2 SFDVKD. The germline V and J ends were trimmed by 9 bases and 4 bases, with 20 bases remaining between them. This CDR3 contains 15 residues. The chain has TRBV24-1 and TRBJ2-5, with D hard to call. The sequencing used cultured CD8+ T cells from PBMCs, collected from culture after CMV antigen stimulation. The receptor was derived from a human donor in good health (CMV status not recorded). Some clones in this sample may be carry-over from other donors' samples. The CDR3 DNA follows: TGTGCCACCCATCCAGGACGCGGCAAAGGAGAGACCCAGTACTTC. This encodes CATHPGRGKGETQYF.